These 9 T cell receptor beta chains originate from one sample sequenced in a study of T cell responses to AZD1222 COVID-19 vaccine. The data were produced by immunoSEQ multiplex PCR, yet TCRdb's version contains in-frame clones alone and is incomplete. The data show roughly 130,000 clones, roughly 93% seen once. The sample consisted of peripheral blood, taken on day 0 of AZD1222 vaccination. The receptors derive from an adult in good health.

This chain links TRBV5-1 with TRBJ2-7; D is unclear. The CDR3 contains 14 residues. V lost 1 base, J lost 3 bases, and 11 bases lay in between. Germline lookup yields CDR1 SGHRS and CDR2 YFSETQ. The CDR3 region has the DNA TGCGCCAGCAGCTTGATGGACGGTAACTACGAGCAGTACTTC. Its translation: CASSLMDGNYEQYF.

The V and J genes are TRBV20-1 and TRBJ1-1, with D maybe TRBD1 (5 bases). Germline V gives CDR1 DFQATT, CDR2 SNEGSKA (reference sequence). V was cut by 4 bases and J by 3 bases, with 6 bases left in between. The CDR3 is made up of 11 amino acids. The CDR3 DNA is TGCAGTGCTAAACAGGACACTGAAGCTTTCTTT. Translated, it gives CSAKQDTEAFF.

Points on this clone: The junction does not match germline at one end; this may be a read error. This chain connects TRBV2 to TRBJ1-3, with D unclear. There are 13 residues in the CDR3. The V gene's germline CDR1 is SNHLY and CDR2 FYNNEI. CDR3 nucleotides: TGTGCCAGCTCGCAGGCGTCTGGAAACACCACATATTTT. This gives the protein CASSQASGNTTYF.

The chain employs TRBV25-1 and TRBJ2-5; 8 nucleotides line up with TRBD1. Germline CDR1 and CDR2: MGHDK and SYGVNS. J was trimmed by 4 bases and V by 5 bases; bases with no gene match: 9. The CDR3 runs 15 residues. CDR3 coding DNA: TGTGCCAGCAGTCAGGGGGCGCTGGATGGAGAGACCCAGTACTTC. This sequence encodes CASSQGALDGETQYF.

This clone was recorded a few times. The chain is built from TRBV4-1 and TRBJ2-2; D is possibly TRBD2 (5 bases). Deletions cut 1 base from V and 4 bases from J, with 10 bases between. The CDR3 covers 15 residues. CDR1 MGHRA and CDR2 YSYEKL come from the germline V gene. The CDR3 spells CASSQVSGRTGELFF. In DNA, the CDR3 is TGCGCCAGCAGCCAAGTGAGCGGCCGCACCGGGGAGCTGTTTTTT.

This sequence joins TRBV19 and TRBJ2-5, with D possibly TRBD2 on 6 matching bases. Trimming shortened V by 4 bases and J by 5 bases, and 11 bases separated the two germline ends. The CDR3 sequence is 13 residues long. Germline assignment: CDR1 LNHDA and CDR2 SQIVND (reference sequence). CDR3 nucleotides: TGTGCCAGTAGTACAGGGACTGCGGAGACCCAGTACTTC. Translated, it gives CASSTGTAETQYF.

Here the CDR3 DNA reads TGTGCCATCAGTGAGTCGCCAGGGGGGGATTCACCCCTCCACTTT. It yields the protein CAISESPGGDSPLHF. The chain recombines TRBV10-3 with TRBJ1-6; TRBD1 aligns across 7 bases. Unmatched junction bases numbered 4, after V lost 0 bases and J lost 8 bases. CDR3 size: 15 residues. Germline V gives CDR1 ENHRY, CDR2 SYGVKD.

The chain employs TRBV4-3 and TRBJ2-1; TRBD2 aligns across 7 bases. The V and J ends lost 0 bases and 3 bases, in that order; junction bases with no gene match: 8. The CDR3 is 17 residues long. CDR1 is LGHNA and CDR2 is YSLEER in the germline V gene. CDR3 nucleotides: TGCGCCAGCAGCCAAGATAAGGCGGGAGAGGTCTACAATGAGCAGTTCTTC. Translation gives CASSQDKAGEVYNEQFF.

The chain recombines TRBV5-1 with TRBJ2-7, with 13 bases that match TRBD2. The germline V gene has CDR1 SGHRS and CDR2 YFSETQ. J lost 2 bases, V lost 2 bases, and 1 base had no gene match. The CDR3 contains 15 residues. CDR3 protein: CASSFGLAGAYEQYV. CDR3 nucleotides: TGCGCCAGCAGCTTCGGACTAGCGGGGGCCTACGAGCAGTACGTC.